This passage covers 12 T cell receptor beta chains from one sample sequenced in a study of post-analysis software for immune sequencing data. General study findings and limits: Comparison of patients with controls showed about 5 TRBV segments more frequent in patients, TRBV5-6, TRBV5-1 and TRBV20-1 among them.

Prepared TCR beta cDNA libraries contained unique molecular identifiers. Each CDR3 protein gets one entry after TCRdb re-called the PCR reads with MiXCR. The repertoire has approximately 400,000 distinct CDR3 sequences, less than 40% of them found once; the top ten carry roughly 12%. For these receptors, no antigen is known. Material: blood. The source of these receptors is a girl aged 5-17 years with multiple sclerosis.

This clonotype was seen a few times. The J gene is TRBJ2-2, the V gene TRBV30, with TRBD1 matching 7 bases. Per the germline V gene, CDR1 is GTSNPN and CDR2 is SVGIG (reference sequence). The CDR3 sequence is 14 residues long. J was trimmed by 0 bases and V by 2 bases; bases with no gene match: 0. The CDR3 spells CAWSTGANTGELFF. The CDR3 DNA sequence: TGTGCCTGGAGTACAGGGGCGAACACCGGGGAGCTGTTTTTT.

The chain's CDR3 is CATSRGSVDYGYTF. The CDR3 bases are TGTGCCACCAGCAGAGGATCGGTCGACTATGGCTACACCTTC. The chain has TRBV15 and TRBJ1-2; D gene unclear. The germline V gene encodes CDR1 LNHNV and CDR2 YYDKDF (reference sequence). V shed 1 base and J shed 3 bases, with 9 bases lying between them. The CDR3 totals 14 residues.

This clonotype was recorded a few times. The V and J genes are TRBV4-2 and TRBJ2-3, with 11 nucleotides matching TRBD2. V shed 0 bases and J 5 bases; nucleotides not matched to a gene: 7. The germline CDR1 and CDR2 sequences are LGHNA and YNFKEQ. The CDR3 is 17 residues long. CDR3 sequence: CASSQETSGGPGDTQYF. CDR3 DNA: TGTGCCAGCAGCCAAGAAACTAGCGGGGGCCCCGGAGATACGCAGTATTTT.

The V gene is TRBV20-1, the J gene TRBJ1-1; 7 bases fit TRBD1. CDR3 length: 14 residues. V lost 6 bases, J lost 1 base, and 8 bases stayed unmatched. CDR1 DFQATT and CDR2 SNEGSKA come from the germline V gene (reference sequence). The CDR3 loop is CSAGGTVPNTEAFF. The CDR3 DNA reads TGCAGTGCCGGAGGGACAGTACCGAACACTGAAGCTTTCTTT.

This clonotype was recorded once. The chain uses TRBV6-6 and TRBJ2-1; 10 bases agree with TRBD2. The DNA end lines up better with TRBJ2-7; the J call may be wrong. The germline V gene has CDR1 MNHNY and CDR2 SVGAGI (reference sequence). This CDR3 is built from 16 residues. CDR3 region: CASTKRGGSSYNEQYF. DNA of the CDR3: TGTGCCAGCACTAAGCGGGGGGGGAGCTCCTACAATGAGCAGTACTTC.

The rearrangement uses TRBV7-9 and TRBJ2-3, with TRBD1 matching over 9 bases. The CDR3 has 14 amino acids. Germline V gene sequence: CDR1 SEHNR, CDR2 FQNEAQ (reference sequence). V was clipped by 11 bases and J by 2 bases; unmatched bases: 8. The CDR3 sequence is CALPTGGFTDTQYF. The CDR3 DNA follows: TGTGCCCTCCCGACAGGGGGTTTCACAGATACGCAGTATTTT.

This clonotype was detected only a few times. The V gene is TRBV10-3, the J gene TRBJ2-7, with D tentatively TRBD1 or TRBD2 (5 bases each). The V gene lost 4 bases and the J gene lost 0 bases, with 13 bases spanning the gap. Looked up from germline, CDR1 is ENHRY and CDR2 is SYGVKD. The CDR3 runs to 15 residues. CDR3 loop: CAISASPGASYEQYF. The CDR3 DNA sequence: TGTGCCATCAGTGCATCACCCGGGGCCTCCTACGAGCAGTACTTC.

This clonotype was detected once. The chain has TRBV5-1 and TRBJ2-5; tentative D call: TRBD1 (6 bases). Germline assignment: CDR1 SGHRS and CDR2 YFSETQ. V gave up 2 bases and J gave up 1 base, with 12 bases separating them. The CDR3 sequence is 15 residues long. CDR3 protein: CASSFSGTSQETQYF. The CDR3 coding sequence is TGCGCCAGCAGCTTTTCCGGGACAAGCCAAGAGACCCAGTACTTC. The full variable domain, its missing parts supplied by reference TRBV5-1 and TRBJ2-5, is KAGVTQTPRYLIKTRGQQVTLSCSPISGHRSVSWYQQTPGQGLQFLFEYFSETQRNKGNFPGRFSGRQFSNSRSEMNVSTLELGDSALYLCASSFSGTSQETQYFGPGTRLLVL.

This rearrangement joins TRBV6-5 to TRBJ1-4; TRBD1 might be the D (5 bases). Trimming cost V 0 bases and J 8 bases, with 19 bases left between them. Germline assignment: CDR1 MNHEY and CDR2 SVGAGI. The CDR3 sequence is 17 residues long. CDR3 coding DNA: TGTGCCAGCAGTTACTCGAGTAGGGTCAGGGAGGGCGAAAAACTGTTTTTT. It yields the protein CASSYSSRVREGEKLFF.

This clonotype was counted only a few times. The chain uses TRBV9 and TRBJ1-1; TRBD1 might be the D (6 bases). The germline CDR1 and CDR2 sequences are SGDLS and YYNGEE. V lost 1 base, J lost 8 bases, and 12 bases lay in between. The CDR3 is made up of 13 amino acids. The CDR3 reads CASSVTGIGEAFF. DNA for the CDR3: TGTGCCAGCAGCGTAACAGGGATCGGAGAAGCTTTCTTT.

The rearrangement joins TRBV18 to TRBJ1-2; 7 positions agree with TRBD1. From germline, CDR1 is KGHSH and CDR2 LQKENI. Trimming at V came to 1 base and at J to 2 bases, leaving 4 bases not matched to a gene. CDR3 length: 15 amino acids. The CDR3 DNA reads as TGTGCCAGCTCACCACGGGACAGTATAAACTATGGCTACACCTTC. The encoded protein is CASSPRDSINYGYTF.

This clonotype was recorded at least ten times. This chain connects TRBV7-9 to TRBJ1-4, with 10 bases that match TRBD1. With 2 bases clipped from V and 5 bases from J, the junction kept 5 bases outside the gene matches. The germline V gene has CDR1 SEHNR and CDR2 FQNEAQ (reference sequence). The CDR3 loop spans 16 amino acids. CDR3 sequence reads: CASSLRRTGGNEKLFF. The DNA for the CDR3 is TGTGCCAGCAGCTTACGGAGGACAGGGGGAAATGAAAAACTGTTTTTT.